Listed below are T cell receptor beta chains from one sample, sequenced in a study of cytomegalovirus exposure and HLA in healthy donors. Assay used: immunoSEQ multiplex PCR; TCRdb lists only in-frame clones, some missing. The repertoire holds approximately 91,000 clones, with roughly two thirds as singletons. The source material was PBMCs. These receptors were taken from a female donor in good health and CMV-seronegative. The CDR3 runs from the conserved cysteine through the conserved F or W. The order of the fields is clone size, CDR3 length, V gene, J gene, D gene, CDR3 protein, CDR3 DNA. A D gene is named only where the DNA matches it firmly. Clone sizes are given selectively: once, few, many, or a class where the clone is expanded.

size: .
length: 14
V: TRBV7-9
J: TRBJ2-1
D: TRBD2
CDR3: CASSLAGLASEQFF
DNA: TGTGCCAGCAGCTTAGCTGGACTAGCGAGTGAGCAGTTCTTC

size: .
length: 15
V: TRBV7-9
J: TRBJ1-6
D: TRBD1
CDR3: CASSLAGQGNSPLHF
DNA: TGTGCCAGCAGCTTAGCGGGACAGGGCAATTCACCCCTCCACTTT

size: .
length: 13
V: TRBV6-5
J: TRBJ2-7
D: .
CDR3: CASSYTDSYEQYF
DNA: TGTGCCAGCAGTTACACCGACAGCTACGAGCAGTACTTC

size: .
length: 16
V: TRBV28
J: TRBJ2-2
D: .
CDR3: CASRVGGTRNTGELFF
DNA: TGTGCCAGCAGAGTAGGGGGAACTAGGAACACCGGGGAGCTGTTTTTT

size: once
length: 12
V: TRBV5-1
J: TRBJ1-1
D: .
CDR3: CASSSAGIEAFF
DNA: TGCGCCAGCAGCTCGGCAGGGATTGAAGCTTTCTTT

size: .
length: 14
V: TRBV28
J: TRBJ2-4
D: .
CDR3: CASSSSRGAYIQYF
DNA: TGTGCCAGCAGTTCGTCACGAGGAGCGTACATTCAGTACTTC

size: .
length: 14
V: TRBV11-2
J: TRBJ2-7
D: .
CDR3: CASSLGQINYEQYF
DNA: TGTGCCAGCAGCCTAGGACAGATAAACTACGAGCAGTACTTC

size: .
length: 17
V: TRBV27
J: TRBJ2-6
D: TRBD2
CDR3: CASSWYSGGSGANVLTF
DNA: TGTGCCAGCAGTTGGTATAGCGGGGGGTCTGGGGCCAACGTCCTGACTTTC

size: .
length: 14
V: TRBV7-8
J: TRBJ1-5
D: .
CDR3: CASSFLRSNQPQHF
DNA: TGTGCCAGCAGCTTTTTGAGAAGCAATCAGCCCCAGCATTTT

size: .
length: 12
V: TRBV6-5
J: TRBJ2-7
D: .
CDR3: CASSYFGGEQYF
DNA: TGTGCCAGCAGTTACTTTGGCGGGGAGCAGTACTTC

size: .
length: 16
V: TRBV6-5
J: TRBJ2-4
D: .
CDR3: CASSYSRLLAKNIQYF
DNA: TGTGCCAGCAGTTACTCGAGACTCCTAGCCAAAAACATTCAGTACTTC

size: .
length: 15
V: TRBV6-1
J: TRBJ2-2
D: TRBD2
CDR3: CASSPMGGATGELFF
DNA: TGTGCCAGCAGCCCCATGGGAGGGGCCACCGGGGAGCTGTTTTTT

size: few
length: 14
V: TRBV14
J: TRBJ1-6
D: .
CDR3: CASSLGGLLSPLHF
DNA: TGTGCCAGCAGCCTTGGAGGCCTTCTCTCACCCCTCCACTTT

size: .
length: 13
V: TRBV29-1
J: TRBJ2-2
D: TRBD2
CDR3: CSVEGGGSGELFF
DNA: TGCAGCGTTGAAGGAGGCGGGAGCGGGGAGCTGTTTTTT

size: .
length: 16
V: TRBV11-1
J: TRBJ1-4
D: TRBD1
CDR3: CASSLGPGQGDEKLFF
DNA: TGTGCCAGCAGCTTAGGACCGGGACAGGGCGATGAAAAACTGTTTTTT

size: few
length: 15
V: TRBV4-3
J: TRBJ2-7
D: .
CDR3: CASSQDPGGLYEQYF
DNA: TGCGCCAGCAGCCAAGATCCGGGCGGGCTTTACGAGCAGTACTTC

size: .
length: 11
V: TRBV20-1
J: TRBJ1-1
D: .
CDR3: CSARDFNEAFF
DNA: TGCAGTGCTAGAGATTTCAATGAAGCTTTCTTT